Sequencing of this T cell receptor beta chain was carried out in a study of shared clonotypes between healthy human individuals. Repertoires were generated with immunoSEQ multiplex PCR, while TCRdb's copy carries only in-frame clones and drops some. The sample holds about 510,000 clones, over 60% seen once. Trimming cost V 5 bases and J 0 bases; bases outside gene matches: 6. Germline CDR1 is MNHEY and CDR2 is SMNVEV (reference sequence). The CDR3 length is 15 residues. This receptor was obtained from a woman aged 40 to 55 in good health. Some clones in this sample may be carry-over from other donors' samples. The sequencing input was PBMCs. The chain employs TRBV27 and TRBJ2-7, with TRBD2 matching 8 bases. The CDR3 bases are TGTGCCAGCAGTATCCTCGGGACTAGCTCCTACGAGCAGTACTTC. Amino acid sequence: CASSILGTSSYEQYF.